This TCR beta chain originates from a study of T cell changes during pregnancy in multiple sclerosis. With 0 bases clipped from V and 4 bases from J, the junction kept 1 base outside the gene matches. There are 13 residues in the CDR3. From germline, CDR1 is GTSNPN and CDR2 SVGIG (reference sequence). Only in-frame clones appear in the TCRdb table, and some are missing; sequencing was by immunoSEQ multiplex PCR. The table lists about 55,000 clones, 85% to 90% of them singletons, with just under 0.6% in the top ten. The chain recombines TRBV30 with TRBJ2-5, with 8 nucleotides matching TRBD2. The sequenced sample was CD4+ T cells from peripheral blood mononuclear cells, obtained in the first trimester of pregnancy. The TCR originated in a female donor with multiple sclerosis, enrolled in a pregnancy study. CDR3 DNA: TGTGCCTGGAGTGTCGCGGGGGGAGAGACCCAGTACTTC. This translates into CAWSVAGGETQYF.